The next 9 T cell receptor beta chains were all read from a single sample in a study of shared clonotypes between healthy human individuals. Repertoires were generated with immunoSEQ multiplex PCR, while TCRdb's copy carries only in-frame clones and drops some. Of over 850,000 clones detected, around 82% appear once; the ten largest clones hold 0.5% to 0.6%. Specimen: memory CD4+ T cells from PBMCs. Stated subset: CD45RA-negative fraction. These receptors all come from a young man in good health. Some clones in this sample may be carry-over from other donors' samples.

The CDR3 sequence: CASSSGDKEAFF. CDR3 coding DNA: TGTGCCAGCAGCTCCGGAGACAAGGAAGCTTTCTTT. The V call is TRBV7-3, the J call TRBJ1-1; D uncertain. The V end was cut by 4 bases, the J end by 8 bases, with 11 bases between. CDR1 is SGHTA and CDR2 is FQGTGA in the germline V gene. There are 12 residues in the CDR3.

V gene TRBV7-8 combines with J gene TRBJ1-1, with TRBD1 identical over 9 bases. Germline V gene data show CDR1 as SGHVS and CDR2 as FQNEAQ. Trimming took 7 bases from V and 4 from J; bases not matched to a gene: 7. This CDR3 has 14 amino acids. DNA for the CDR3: TGTGCCAGCACCTCGACAGGGGGTGTCACTGAAGCTTTCTTT. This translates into CASTSTGGVTEAFF.

The CDR3, as DNA: TGTGCCAGCAGCGTAGGTTACAGCGCGGGTTACGAGCAGTACTTC. It is translated as CASSVGYSAGYEQYF. The chain uses TRBV9 and TRBJ2-7; D perhaps matches TRBD2 (5 bases). This CDR3 has 15 amino acids. CDR1 is SGDLS, CDR2 YYNGEE, per germline. Trimming removed 0 bases from V and 4 bases from J, with 14 bases in between.

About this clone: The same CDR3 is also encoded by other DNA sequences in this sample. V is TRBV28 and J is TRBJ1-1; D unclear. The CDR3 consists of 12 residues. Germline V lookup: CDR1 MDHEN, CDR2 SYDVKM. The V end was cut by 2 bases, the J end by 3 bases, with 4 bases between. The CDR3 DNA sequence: TGTGCCAGCAGTTTAGGATACACTGAAGCTTTCTTT. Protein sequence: CASSLGYTEAFF.

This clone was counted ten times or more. The CDR3 sequence is CASSRTSGRGEQFF. The CDR3 bases are TGCGCCAGCAGCCGGACTAGCGGGAGGGGTGAGCAGTTCTTC. V usage is TRBV10-1 and J usage is TRBJ2-1; 15 nucleotides agree with TRBD2. In germline, CDR1 is WNHNN, CDR2 SYGVQD (reference sequence). The CDR3 has 14 amino acids. After removal of 6 bases from V and 9 bases from J, the junction contained 3 bases not matched to a gene.

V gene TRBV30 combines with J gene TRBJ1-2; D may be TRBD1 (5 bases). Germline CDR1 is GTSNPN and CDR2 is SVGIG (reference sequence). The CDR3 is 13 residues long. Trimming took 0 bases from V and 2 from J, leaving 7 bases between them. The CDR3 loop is CAWSVRDNYGYTF. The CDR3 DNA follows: TGTGCCTGGAGTGTCCGGGACAACTATGGCTACACCTTC. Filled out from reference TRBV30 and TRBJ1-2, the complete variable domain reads SQTIHQWPATLVQPVGSPLSLECTVEGTSNPNLYWYRQAAGRGLQLLFYSVGIGQISSEVPQNLSASRPQDRQFILSSKKLLLSDSGFYLCAWSVRDNYGYTFGSGTRLTVV.

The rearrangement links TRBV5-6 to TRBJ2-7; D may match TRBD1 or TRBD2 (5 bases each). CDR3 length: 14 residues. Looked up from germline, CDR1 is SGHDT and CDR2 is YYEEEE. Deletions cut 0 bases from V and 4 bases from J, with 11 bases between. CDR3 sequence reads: CASSLAGPIYEQYF. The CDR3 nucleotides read TGTGCCAGCAGCTTGGCGGGACCGATTTACGAGCAGTACTTC.

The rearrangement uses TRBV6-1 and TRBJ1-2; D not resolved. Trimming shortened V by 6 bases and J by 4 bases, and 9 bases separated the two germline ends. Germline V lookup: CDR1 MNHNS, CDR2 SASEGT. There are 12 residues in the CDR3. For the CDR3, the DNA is TGTGCCAGCAGCCAGGTTCTCTATGGCTACACCTTC. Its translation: CASSQVLYGYTF.

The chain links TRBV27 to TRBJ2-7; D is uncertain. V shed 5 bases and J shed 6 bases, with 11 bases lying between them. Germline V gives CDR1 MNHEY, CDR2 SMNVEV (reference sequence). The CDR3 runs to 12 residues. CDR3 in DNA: TGTGCCAGCAGTGCCCCCTCCCGCGAGCAGTACTTC. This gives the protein CASSAPSREQYF.